Described below is a single T cell receptor beta chain sequence and its context. The antigen is undetermined. CDR3 length equals 17 residues. The V and J ends lost 0 bases and 6 bases, in that order; junction bases with no gene match: 12. Germline V lookup: CDR1 SGHRS, CDR2 YFSETQ. This entry comes from a study of CD8 T cells in ankylosing spondylitis. Study-level findings and limits: Reportedly, significant enrichment of disease-linked clones occurred in matched ankylosing spondylitis synovial fluid.

TCRdb re-derived calls from the 5' RACE reads in MiXCR, one entry per CDR3 protein. The sample shows approximately 60,000 distinct CDR3 sequences, about 6.2% of them seen only once. This receptor was identified in a male donor with ankylosing spondylitis. The sample consisted of synovial fluid, either unsorted or a sorted T cell fraction (not recorded which). The chain couples TRBV5-1 to TRBJ2-7, with 10 nucleotides matching TRBD2. The CDR3 nucleotides are TGCGCCAGCAGCTTGGGCCTAGCGGGAGAATTTTTACGCGAGCAGTACTTC. This sequence encodes CASSLGLAGEFLREQYF.